The TCR beta chain described here comes from a study of early T cells in non-severe SARS-CoV-2 infection. About the study: From unsorted whole blood, bulk RNA was sequenced, and the chains remained unpaired.

Researchers attached unique molecular identifiers to individual cDNA molecules. One entry per CDR3 protein results from TCRdb running MiXCR on the 5' RACE reads. The sample consists of 35,000 to 50,000 distinct CDR3 sequences, roughly 6% of them appearing once. This clonotype was counted at least ten times. No antigen is known for it. CDR3 length: 14 residues. The trim removed 5 bases at V and 4 bases at J, leaving 8 bases unmatched. Germline lookup yields CDR1 DFQATT and CDR2 SNEGSKA (reference sequence). General study points: Anti-spike CD8 specificities were favored by VDJdb matching, whose results missed private and CD4 specificities.

The chain has TRBV20-1 and TRBJ2-5; 9 bases fit TRBD1. The sample was whole blood. The receptor was derived from an adult who was a healthcare worker with PCR-confirmed SARS-CoV-2 infection or an uninfected control (not recorded which). The CDR3 DNA is TGCAGTGCTTCTCGGGGACAGGGCCCAGAGACCCAGTACTTC. Its translation is CSASRGQGPETQYF.